This T cell receptor beta chain derives from a study of early T cells in non-severe SARS-CoV-2 infection. About the research overall: Chains from this unsorted whole-blood bulk RNA could not be paired.

Unique molecular identifiers tagged individual cDNA molecules. Each CDR3 protein gets one entry after TCRdb re-called the 5' RACE reads with MiXCR. The sample carries tens of thousands of distinct CDR3 sequences, almost 6% recorded once. This clonotype was counted many times. The antigen remains unidentified. Per the germline V gene, CDR1 is LGHDT and CDR2 is YNNKEL (reference sequence). There are 14 residues in the CDR3. Trimming removed 1 base at V and 14 bases at J, with 18 bases between. Notes on the study in general: Matching results from VDJdb favored anti-spike CD8 responses, leaving private and CD4 specificities undetected.

This clonotype was obtained from an adult who was a healthcare worker with PCR-confirmed SARS-CoV-2 infection or an uninfected control (not recorded which). The sample taken for sequencing was whole blood. The chain carries TRBV3-1 and TRBJ2-1; D perhaps matches TRBD2 (6 bases). In nucleotides, the CDR3 is TGTGCCAGCAGCCAAGGAGGAGGGACCCAAGTGGAGTTCTTC. Translation: CASSQGGGTQVEFF.